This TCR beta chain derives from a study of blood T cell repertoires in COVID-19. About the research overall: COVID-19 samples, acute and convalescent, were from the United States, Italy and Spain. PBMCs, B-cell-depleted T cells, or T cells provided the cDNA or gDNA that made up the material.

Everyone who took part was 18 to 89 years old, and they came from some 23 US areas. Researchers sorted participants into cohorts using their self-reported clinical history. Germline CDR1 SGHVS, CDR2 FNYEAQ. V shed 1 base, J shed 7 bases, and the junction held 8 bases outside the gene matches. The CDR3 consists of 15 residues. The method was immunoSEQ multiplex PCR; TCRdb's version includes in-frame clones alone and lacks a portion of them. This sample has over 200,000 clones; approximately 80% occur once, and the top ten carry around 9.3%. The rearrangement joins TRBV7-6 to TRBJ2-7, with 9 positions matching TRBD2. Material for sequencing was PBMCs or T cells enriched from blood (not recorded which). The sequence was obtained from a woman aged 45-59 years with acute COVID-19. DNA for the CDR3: TGTGCCAGCAGCTTAGGTCCAGCGGGAGGCGGAGAGCAGTACTTC. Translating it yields CASSLGPAGGGEQYF. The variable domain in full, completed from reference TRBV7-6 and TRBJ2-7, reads GAGVSQSPRYKVTKRGQDVALRCDPISGHVSLYWYRQALGQGPEFLTYFNYEAQQDKSGLPNDRFSAERPEGSISTLTIQRTEQRDSAMYRCASSLGPAGGGEQYFGPGTRLTVT.